The 8 T cell receptor beta chains listed next were all sequenced from one sample in a study of cytomegalovirus exposure and HLA in healthy donors. Primers: 60 Vbeta forward and 13 Jbeta reverse. TCRdb's table, derived via immunoSEQ multiplex PCR, lists solely in-frame clones and lacks some. This sample has 150,000 to 200,000 clones, with approximately 84% found just once. Sample: PBMCs. These receptors all come from a woman aged 40 to 55 in good health and CMV-seropositive.

This rearrangement joins TRBV5-1 to TRBJ1-2, with D perhaps TRBD1 (6 bases). Trimming stripped 1 base from V and 0 bases from J, with 13 bases between. The CDR3 spans 16 residues. The germline gives CDR1 SGHRS, CDR2 YFSETQ. The CDR3 here is CASSLSGGAPNYGYTF. The CDR3 bases are TGCGCCAGCAGCTTGTCGGGGGGGGCGCCTAACTATGGCTACACCTTC. The complete variable domain, with remaining parts taken from reference TRBV5-1 and TRBJ1-2, reads KAGVTQTPRYLIKTRGQQVTLSCSPISGHRSVSWYQQTPGQGLQFLFEYFSETQRNKGNFPGRFSGRQFSNSRSEMNVSTLELGDSALYLCASSLSGGAPNYGYTFGSGTRLTVV.

This chain joins TRBV9 and TRBJ1-1, with 7 bases fitting TRBD1. V shed 2 bases, J shed 1 base, and the junction held 5 bases outside the gene matches. Looked up from germline, CDR1 is SGDLS and CDR2 is YYNGEE. The CDR3 is 15 amino acids. The CDR3 protein is CASSVTGVANTEAFF. Written as DNA, the CDR3 is TGTGCCAGCAGCGTTACAGGGGTGGCGAACACTGAAGCTTTCTTT.

This clone was observed a handful of times. V is TRBV4-3 and J is TRBJ2-7; D not certain. Germline CDR1 and CDR2: LGHNA and YSLEER. This CDR3 spans 14 amino acids. V gave up 0 bases and J gave up 7 bases, with 13 bases separating them. CDR3 nucleotide sequence: TGCGCCAGCAGCCAAGATTCTCGGTCGGTTGAGCAGTACTTC. It specifies CASSQDSRSVEQYF.

The V call is TRBV7-9, the J call TRBJ1-1, with 9 positions matching TRBD1. J lost 10 bases, V lost 5 bases, and 8 bases had no gene match. The V gene's germline CDR1 is SEHNR and CDR2 FQNEAQ (reference sequence). The CDR3 totals 13 residues. CDR3 nucleotides: TGTGCCAGCAGCCATACAGGGGGCGTTGGAGCTTTCTTT. Translation gives CASSHTGGVGAFF.

In its sample, this clone was seen a few times. The chain employs TRBV15 and TRBJ1-2; possible D gene TRBD1, 6 bases. The V and J ends lost 7 bases and 8 bases respectively, with 20 bases between them. This CDR3 is built from 14 residues. Germline V CDR1 and CDR2: LNHNV, YYDKDF (reference sequence). CDR3 coding DNA: TGTGCCACCACCCCCCGTACCACAGGGATCGGCTACACCTTC. Its protein is CATTPRTTGIGYTF. Combining the CDR3 with reference TRBV15 and TRBJ1-2 gives the whole variable domain DAMVIQNPRYQVTQFGKPVTLSCSQTLNHNVMYWYQQKSSQAPKLLFHYYDKDFNNEADTPDNFQSRRPNTSFCFLDIRSPGLGDTAMYLCATTPRTTGIGYTFGSGTRLTVV.

This clone was seen only a few times. The gene calls are TRBV7-2 and TRBJ1-2; 7 nucleotides line up with TRBD1. The CDR3 runs to 15 residues. The V and J ends lost 1 base and 8 bases, in that order; junction bases with no gene match: 10. Germline V lookup: CDR1 SGHTA, CDR2 FQGNSA. The CDR3 loop is CASSLEGFRGDGYTF. CDR3 in DNA: TGTGCCAGCAGCTTAGAAGGTTTCAGGGGGGACGGCTACACCTTC. The full variable domain, rest sourced from reference TRBV7-2 and TRBJ1-2, is GAGVSQSPSNKVTEKGKDVELRCDPISGHTALYWYRQSLGQGLEFLIYFQGNSAPDKSGLPSDRFSAERTGGSVSTLTIQRTQQEDSAVYLCASSLEGFRGDGYTFGSGTRLTVV.

V usage is TRBV7-8 and J usage is TRBJ2-7; 7 bases agree with TRBD1. Per the germline V gene, CDR1 is SGHVS and CDR2 is FQNEAQ. The trim removed 1 base at V and 1 base at J, leaving 13 bases unmatched. The CDR3 spans 18 residues. This chain's CDR3 is CASSLGAPQGVQSYEQYF. The CDR3, as DNA: TGTGCCAGCAGCTTAGGGGCCCCCCAGGGGGTACAGTCCTACGAGCAGTACTTC.

V gene TRBV30 combines with J gene TRBJ2-7; D is uncertain. This CDR3 is 15 amino acids long. The V and J ends lost 0 bases and 1 base respectively, with 13 bases between them. Germline V gene lookup returns CDR1 GTSNPN and CDR2 SVGIG (reference sequence). CDR3 nucleotides: TGTGCCTGGAGTGTAGATGGCTCAGGTTCCTACGAGCAGTACTTC. Translating gives CAWSVDGSGSYEQYF.